The 17 T cell receptor beta chains given below trace back to one sample, sequenced in a study of blood T cells in healthy people across ages. Next came a second PCR, run for about 6 to 12 cycles, which used a sample-barcoded 5' primer along with a J-beta primer mix. TCRdb reanalysed the 5' RACE reads using MiXCR and keeps one entry per CDR3 protein. The sample contains 800,000 or so distinct CDR3 sequences, around 25% of which appear only once. The sample was also reused in another study, on T cells of mothers and their children.

Sequencing was carried out using blood. The receptors shown here come from a boy aged 5-17 years in good health.

The chain joins TRBV28 to TRBJ2-5, with TRBD2 identical over 9 bases. The CDR3 is 16 residues long. V lost 4 bases, J lost 0 bases, and 6 bases stayed unmatched. Germline V lookup: CDR1 MDHEN, CDR2 SYDVKM. The CDR3 protein is CASSSWTSDYQETQYF. The CDR3 DNA follows: TGTGCCAGCAGTTCCTGGACTAGCGATTACCAAGAGACCCAGTACTTC.

This clonotype was observed a handful of times. CDR3 residues: CASSRTTTTDTQYF. The DNA for the CDR3 is TGTGCCAGCAGTCGGACGACTACCACAGATACGCAGTATTTT. The chain joins TRBV27 to TRBJ2-3; TRBD2 might be the D (5 bases). The CDR3 totals 14 residues. Trimming left V 5 bases short and J 2 bases short, with 11 bases between. CDR1 MNHEY and CDR2 SMNVEV come from the germline V gene (reference sequence).

The rearrangement uses TRBV12-3 or TRBV12-4 and TRBJ2-3; TRBD1 matches at 11 bases. The CDR3 runs 15 residues. After removal of 7 bases from V and 4 bases from J, the junction contained 7 bases not matched to a gene. The CDR3 nucleotides are TGTGCCAGCACCCCCCAGGGACAGGGGGCAGATACGCAGTATTTT. Protein: CASTPQGQGADTQYF.

The genes are TRBV7-2 and TRBJ2-5; 14 bases are a match to TRBD2. Germline V gene sequence: CDR1 SGHTA, CDR2 FQGNSA. J gave up 4 bases and V 5 bases, and 3 bases lay outside the gene matches. The CDR3 is made up of 15 amino acids. The CDR3 region is CASSGTSGSGETQYF. The CDR3 DNA sequence: TGTGCCAGCAGCGGGACTAGCGGGAGTGGAGAGACCCAGTACTTC. Filled out from reference TRBV7-2 and TRBJ2-5, the complete variable domain reads GAGVSQSPSNKVTEKGKDVELRCDPISGHTALYWYRQSLGQGLEFLIYFQGNSAPDKSGLPSDRFSAERTGGSVSTLTIQRTQQEDSAVYLCASSGTSGSGETQYFGPGTRLLVL.

This clonotype turned up a few times. Germline and junction disagree at one end, which may indicate a read error. The gene calls are TRBV12-3 or TRBV12-4 and TRBJ1-6; 9 bases line up with TRBD1. CDR3 length equals 14 residues. The CDR3 sequence is CASSTGQGISPFHF. The CDR3 DNA reads TGTGCCAGCAGTACCGGACAGGGGATTTCACCCTTCCACTTT.

The rearrangement links TRBV15 to TRBJ1-1; D gene uncertain. CDR1 is LNHNV, CDR2 YYDKDF, per germline (reference sequence). Deletions cut 3 bases from V and 5 bases from J, with 13 bases between. The length of the CDR3 is 14 residues. For the CDR3, the DNA is TGTGCCACCAGCAGGGGTGGCTTCTTAACTGAAGCTTTCTTT. Translating it yields CATSRGGFLTEAFF.

The chain uses TRBV12-3 or TRBV12-4 and TRBJ2-5; a possible D gene is TRBD2 (5 bases). The DNA matches TRBJ2-7 better at its end, which makes the J call doubtful. The CDR3 consists of 15 residues. CDR3 protein: CASLRDFGRGSEQYF. DNA of the CDR3: TGTGCCAGCCTTAGGGATTTCGGTAGAGGGTCCGAGCAGTACTTC.

This clonotype was detected a few times. The chain carries TRBV9 and TRBJ1-2; the D gene is possibly TRBD1 (6 bases). Deletions cut 6 bases from V and 2 bases from J, with 14 bases between. The length of the CDR3 is 14 residues. Germline values: CDR1 SGDLS, CDR2 YYNGEE. As DNA, the CDR3 is TGTGCCAGCACCACAGGGTCGGCGAACTATGGCTACACCTTC. Its translation is CASTTGSANYGYTF. Drawing the rest from reference TRBV9 and TRBJ1-2, the complete variable domain is DSGVTQTPKHLITATGQRVTLRCSPRSGDLSVYWYQQSLDQGLQFLIQYYNGEERAKGNILERFSAQQFPDLHSELNLSSLELGDSALYFCASTTGSANYGYTFGSGTRLTVV.

A few counts support this clonotype. The rearrangement uses TRBV4-3 and TRBJ2-1; a possible D gene is TRBD2 (5 bases). CDR3 length: 14 amino acids. The germline V gene encodes CDR1 LGHNA and CDR2 YSLEER. Trimming removed 0 bases at V and 9 bases at J, with 12 bases between. CDR3 sequence reads: CASSQDLLVAEQFF. CDR3 DNA sequence: TGCGCCAGCAGCCAAGATTTACTAGTTGCTGAGCAGTTCTTC.

This clonotype appeared a few times. V and J are TRBV29-1 and TRBJ2-1; D not certain. Per germline, CDR1 SQVTM and CDR2 ANQGSEA. Trimming took off 4 bases at V and 3 bases at J, with 10 bases between the two ends. This CDR3 has 13 amino acids. The CDR3: CSVGGEIYNEQFF. The CDR3 DNA is TGCAGCGTTGGAGGAGAAATCTACAATGAGCAGTTCTTC.

The chain recombines TRBV5-8 with TRBJ1-5, with TRBD1 identical over 11 bases. This CDR3 spans 16 amino acids. V shed 0 bases, J shed 6 bases, and the junction held 5 bases outside the gene matches. Germline CDR1 and CDR2: SGHTS and YDEGEE. The CDR3 loop reads CASSLGTGGFVQPQHF. The CDR3 DNA reads TGTGCCAGCAGCTTGGGGACAGGGGGCTTTGTTCAGCCCCAGCATTTT.

The rearrangement links TRBV19 to TRBJ2-7, with D possibly TRBD1 on 6 matching bases. Trimming left V 3 bases short and J 4 bases short, with 16 bases between. The CDR3 has 15 residues. Germline lookup yields CDR1 LNHDA and CDR2 SQIVND (reference sequence). The CDR3 reads CASSMSGAEEYEQYF. In nucleotides, the CDR3 is TGTGCCAGTAGTATGTCAGGGGCCGAGGAGTACGAGCAGTACTTC.

The V and J genes are TRBV20-1 and TRBJ1-5; perhaps TRBD1 as D (5 bases). Looked up from germline, CDR1 is DFQATT and CDR2 is SNEGSKA (reference sequence). Trimming removed 4 bases from V and 3 bases from J, with 16 bases in between. The CDR3 covers 15 residues. This CDR3 is CSATLEGQVNQPQHF. The CDR3 nucleotides read TGCAGTGCTACCCTGGAGGGGCAGGTCAATCAGCCCCAGCATTTT.

This clonotype was observed a single time. This sequence joins TRBV6-6 and TRBJ2-1; no reliable D call. The J call may be wrong; the DNA end is better matched by TRBJ2-7. CDR1 is MNHNY, CDR2 SVGAGI, per germline (reference sequence). This CDR3 comprises 12 residues. The CDR3 reads CASSYSLPEQYF. Here the CDR3 DNA reads TGTGCCAGCAGTTACTCCCTCCCCGAGCAGTACTTC.

This clonotype showed up just a few times. The genes are TRBV30 and TRBJ1-3; no firm D call. CDR3 length: 16 residues. V was trimmed by 0 bases and J by 2 bases, leaving 14 bases between them. From germline, CDR1 is GTSNPN and CDR2 SVGIG (reference sequence). This CDR3 is CAWSVPYSYTGNTIYF. The CDR3 DNA is TGTGCCTGGAGTGTTCCCTACTCGTACACTGGAAACACCATATATTTT.

On this clonotype itself: At one end, the junction sequence differs from germline, possibly due to a read error. The chain carries TRBV4-3 and TRBJ2-7, with D hard to call. Germline V lookup: CDR1 LGHNA, CDR2 YSLEER. The CDR3 has 14 amino acids. CDR3 loop: CVSSQENSFYEQYF. The CDR3 DNA follows: TGCGTCAGCAGCCAAGAAAACAGCTTCTACGAGCAGTACTTC.

This chain links TRBV20-1 with TRBJ2-1; D may be TRBD1 or TRBD2 (7 bases each). CDR3 length: 11 residues. Germline CDR1 is DFQATT and CDR2 is SNEGSKA (reference sequence). CDR3 region: CTGGRGRRQFF. The CDR3 DNA sequence: TGCACGGGGGGAAGGGGGCGTCGACAGTTCTTC.